This TCR beta chain was identified in a study of metastatic and nonmetastatic thyroid tumors (dated by TCRdb to about 2020). About the investigation overall: For patients with malignant and with benign thyroid disease, the researchers compared repertoires between peripheral blood samples and tumor or nodule tissue samples.

Before undergoing thyroid surgery, none of the patients had been given any kind of treatment. Using T-cell receptor beta sequencing, the researchers looked back retrospectively at clinical samples from patients, gathered between about 2012 and 2018. The paper's findings and limits, for the study overall: In both blood and tumor samples, malignant tumors were reported to have significantly higher TCR beta diversity than benign nodules.

This clone came up a few times. The clone's antigen remains unknown. With a much larger clone just one base away, this may be a read error. From the germline V gene, CDR1 is MNHNS and CDR2 is SASEGT. V was cut back by 3 bases and J by 2 bases, leaving a gap of 4 bases between them. From the cysteine up to the phenylalanine, the CDR3 has a length of 13 residues. Only CDR3 DNA remains: 39 bases, in frame from the first base. The library was produced with PCR. Sequencing used an Illumina HiSeq 4000. High-throughput sequencing was used to profile the CDR3 region of the TCR beta-chain in every patient. Concerning the study's data processing: Drawing on CDR3 differences between clinicopathological groups, the researchers built a classifier meant to tell apart patients with distant-metastatic papillary thyroid cancer. Repertoire diversity was assessed with the Shannon index, and tumor-blood repertoire similarity with the Morisita-Horn index. TCRdb trimmed public reads at Q25 via fastp, called clones via MiXCR and kept in-frame beta chains. The V and J calls reflect TCRdb's pipeline rather than the authors' work. For this sample there are under 8,500 clones; over 15% appear just once. The ten top clones hold 20% to 25% of the sample.

The sequencing sample was made of adjacent normal tissue. The receptor was derived from a male donor with papillary thyroid cancer or a benign thyroid nodule (not recorded which). Some clones in this sample may be carry-over from other donors' samples. The rearranged chain carries TRBV6-1 and TRBJ2-2, with an unclear D gene assignment. CDR3 sequence: CASSDFNTGELFF. Here is the DNA: TGTGCCAGCAGTGATTTTAACACCGGGGAGCTGTTTTTT.